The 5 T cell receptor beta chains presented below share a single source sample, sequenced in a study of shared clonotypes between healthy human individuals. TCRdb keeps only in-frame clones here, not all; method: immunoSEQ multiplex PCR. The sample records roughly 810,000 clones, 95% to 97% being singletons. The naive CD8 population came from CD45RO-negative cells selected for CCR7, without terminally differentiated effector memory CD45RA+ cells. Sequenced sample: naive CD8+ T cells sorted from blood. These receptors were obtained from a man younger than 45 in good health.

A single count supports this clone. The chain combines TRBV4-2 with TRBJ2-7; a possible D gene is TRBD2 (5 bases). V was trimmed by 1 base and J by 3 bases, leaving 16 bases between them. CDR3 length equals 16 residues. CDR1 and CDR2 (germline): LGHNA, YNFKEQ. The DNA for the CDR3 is TGTGCCAGCAGCCAAGGTAGCGACGGGATCGTCTACGAGCAGTACTTC. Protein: CASSQGSDGIVYEQYF.

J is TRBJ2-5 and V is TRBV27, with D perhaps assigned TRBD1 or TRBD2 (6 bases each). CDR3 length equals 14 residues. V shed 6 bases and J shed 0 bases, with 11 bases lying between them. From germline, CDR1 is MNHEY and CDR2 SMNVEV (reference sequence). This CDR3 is CASSRGRNQETQYF. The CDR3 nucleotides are TGTGCCAGCAGCCGGGGGCGGAACCAAGAGACCCAGTACTTC.

CDR3: CASRPMGQPNYGYTF. CDR3 sequence (DNA): TGCGCCAGCAGACCCATGGGACAGCCCAACTATGGCTACACCTTC. The J gene is TRBJ1-2, the V gene TRBV5-1; TRBD1 matches at 7 bases. Germline values: CDR1 SGHRS, CDR2 YFSETQ. The V and J ends lost 5 bases and 2 bases, in that order; junction bases with no gene match: 9. The CDR3 runs 15 residues.

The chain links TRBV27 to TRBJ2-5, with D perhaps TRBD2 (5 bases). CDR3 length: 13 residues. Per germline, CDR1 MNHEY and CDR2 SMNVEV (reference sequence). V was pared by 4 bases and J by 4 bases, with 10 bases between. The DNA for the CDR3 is TGTGCCAGCAGTTCCGAGGGAAGAGAGACCCAGTACTTC. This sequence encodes CASSSEGRETQYF.

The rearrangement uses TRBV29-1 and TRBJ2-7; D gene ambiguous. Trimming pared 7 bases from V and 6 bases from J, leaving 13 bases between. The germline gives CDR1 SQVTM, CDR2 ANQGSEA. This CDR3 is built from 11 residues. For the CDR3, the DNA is TGCAGCGCCATGGCAGGCGGCGAGCAGTACTTC. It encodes CSAMAGGEQYF.